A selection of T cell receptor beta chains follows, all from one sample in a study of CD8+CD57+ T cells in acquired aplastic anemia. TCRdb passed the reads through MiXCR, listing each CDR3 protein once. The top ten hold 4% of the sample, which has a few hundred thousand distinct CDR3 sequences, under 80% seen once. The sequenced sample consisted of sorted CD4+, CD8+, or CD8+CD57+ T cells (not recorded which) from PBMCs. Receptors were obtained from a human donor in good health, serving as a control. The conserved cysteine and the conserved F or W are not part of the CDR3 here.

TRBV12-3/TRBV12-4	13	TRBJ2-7	ASSPTGQGLNEQY
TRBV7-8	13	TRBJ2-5	ASSLRGTGLILEN
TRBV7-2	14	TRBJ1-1	ASSWVGAPAKNEAF
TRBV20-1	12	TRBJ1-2	SAGEGGDHRGYT
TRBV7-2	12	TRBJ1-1	ASRWGTVGAEHF
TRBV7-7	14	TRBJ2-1	ASSPSAGGYANEQF
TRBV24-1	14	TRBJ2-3	ATSDHASGGADTQY
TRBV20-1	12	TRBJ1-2	SARLSLWLHGYT
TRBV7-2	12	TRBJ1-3	ASRPPTNGNTIY
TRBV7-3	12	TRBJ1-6	ASSWDTGNSPLH
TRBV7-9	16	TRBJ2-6	ASSPTGTAPPGANVLT
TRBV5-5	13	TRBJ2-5	ASSPEQAAQETQY